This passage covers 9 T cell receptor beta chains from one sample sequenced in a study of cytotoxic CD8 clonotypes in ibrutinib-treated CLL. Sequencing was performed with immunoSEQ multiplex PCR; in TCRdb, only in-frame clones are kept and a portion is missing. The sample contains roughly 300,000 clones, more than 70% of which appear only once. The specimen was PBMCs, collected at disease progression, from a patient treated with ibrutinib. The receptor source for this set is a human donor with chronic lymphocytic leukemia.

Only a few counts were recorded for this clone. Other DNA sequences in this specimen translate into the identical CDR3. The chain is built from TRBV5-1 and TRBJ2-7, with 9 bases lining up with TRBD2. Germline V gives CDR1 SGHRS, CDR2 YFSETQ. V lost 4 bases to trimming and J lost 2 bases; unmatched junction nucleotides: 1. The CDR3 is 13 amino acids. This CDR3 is CASSLAGPYEQYF. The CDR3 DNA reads TGCGCCAGCAGCCTAGCGGGACCCTACGAGCAGTACTTC.

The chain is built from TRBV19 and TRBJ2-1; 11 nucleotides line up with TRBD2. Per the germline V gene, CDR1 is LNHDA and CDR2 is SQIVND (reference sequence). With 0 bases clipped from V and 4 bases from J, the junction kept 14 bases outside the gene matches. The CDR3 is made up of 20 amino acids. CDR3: CASSIDRISGGAVTYNEQFF. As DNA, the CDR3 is TGTGCCAGTAGTATAGATCGTATTAGCGGGGGGGCTGTAACATACAATGAGCAGTTCTTC.

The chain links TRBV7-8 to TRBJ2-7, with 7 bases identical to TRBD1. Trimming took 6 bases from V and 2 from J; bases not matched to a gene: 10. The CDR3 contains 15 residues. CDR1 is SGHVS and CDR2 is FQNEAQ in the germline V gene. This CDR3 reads CASSFFPGQTYEQYF. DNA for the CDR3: TGTGCCAGCAGTTTTTTCCCGGGACAGACCTACGAGCAGTACTTC.

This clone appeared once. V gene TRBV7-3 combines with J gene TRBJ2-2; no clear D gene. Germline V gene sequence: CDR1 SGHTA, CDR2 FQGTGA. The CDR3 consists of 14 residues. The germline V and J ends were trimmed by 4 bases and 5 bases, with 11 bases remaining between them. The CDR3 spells CASSYDPTTGELFF. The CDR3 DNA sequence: TGTGCCAGCAGCTATGACCCTACAACCGGGGAGCTGTTTTTT.

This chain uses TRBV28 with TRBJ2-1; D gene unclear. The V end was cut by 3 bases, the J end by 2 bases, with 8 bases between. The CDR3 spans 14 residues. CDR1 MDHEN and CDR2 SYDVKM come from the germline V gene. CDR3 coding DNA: TGTGCCAGCAGTTTCACCGGGCCCTACAATGAGCAGTTCTTC. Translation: CASSFTGPYNEQFF.

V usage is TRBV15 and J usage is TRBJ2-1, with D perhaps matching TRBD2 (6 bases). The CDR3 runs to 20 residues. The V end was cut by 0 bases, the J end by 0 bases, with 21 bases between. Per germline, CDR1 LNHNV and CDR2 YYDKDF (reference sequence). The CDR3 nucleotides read TGTGCCACCAGCAGAGATAGAGCGGCGGGACTCTTAAGCTCCTACAATGAGCAGTTCTTC. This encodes CATSRDRAAGLLSSYNEQFF.

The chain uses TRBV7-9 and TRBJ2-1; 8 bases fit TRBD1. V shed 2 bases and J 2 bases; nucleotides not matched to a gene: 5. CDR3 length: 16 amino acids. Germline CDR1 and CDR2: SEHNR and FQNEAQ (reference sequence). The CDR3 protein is CASSLTGQAPYNEQFF. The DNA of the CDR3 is TGTGCCAGCAGCTTAACGGGACAGGCCCCCTACAATGAGCAGTTCTTC.

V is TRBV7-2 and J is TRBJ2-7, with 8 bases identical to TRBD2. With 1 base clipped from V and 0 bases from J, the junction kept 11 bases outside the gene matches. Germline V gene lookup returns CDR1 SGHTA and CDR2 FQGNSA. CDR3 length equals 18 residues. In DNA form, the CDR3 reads TGTGCCAGCAGCTTAGTGTGGGGACTTAGCGGGACCTCCTACGAGCAGTACTTC. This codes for CASSLVWGLSGTSYEQYF.

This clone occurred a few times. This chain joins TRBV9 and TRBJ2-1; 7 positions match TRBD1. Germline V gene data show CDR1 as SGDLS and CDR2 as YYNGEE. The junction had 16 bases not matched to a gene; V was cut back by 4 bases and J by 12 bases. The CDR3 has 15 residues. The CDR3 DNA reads TGTGCCAGCAGCCCCCGGACAGGTGGAATTGTGGGGCAGTTCTTC. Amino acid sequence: CASSPRTGGIVGQFF.